A single sample is the source of the 21 T cell receptor beta chains below, sequenced in a study of T cell responses to AZD1222 COVID-19 vaccine (dated by TCRdb to the early 2020s). The sample's time point label is to be understood as: about 28 days (+/-7) after the second vaccine dose. Library creation used the immunoSEQ multiplex PCR assay. The source is immuneACCESS, and TCRdb retained only in-frame sequences with V and J called. Part of the clones is not carried over; for the studies checked, unresolved V genes explain less than half of this, and the remainder is unexplained. A total of around 130,000 clones appear in this sample, around 87% of them only once. The ten top clones hold 2.5% to 3.5% of the sample. The input for sequencing was peripheral blood, taken 28 days after the second AZD1222 dose. Source of these receptors: an adult who received the AZD1222 COVID-19 vaccine.

This clone came up once. The chain employs TRBV5-1 and TRBJ1-2; TRBD1 is a possible D gene (5 bases). The CDR3 length is 14 residues. Between the trimmed V and J ends, which lost 3 bases and 7 bases, there was a span of 16 bases. Germline V gene lookup returns CDR1 SGHRS and CDR2 YFSETQ. The CDR3 here is CASSWDVLVGGYTF. CDR3 in DNA: TGCGCCAGCAGCTGGGACGTCCTGGTTGGTGGCTACACCTTC.

The chain uses TRBV4-1 and TRBJ1-6, with D hard to call. Germline CDR1 MGHRA, CDR2 YSYEKL. V lost 3 bases and J lost 7, with 13 bases in between. The CDR3 runs to 15 residues. Here the CDR3 DNA reads TGCGCCAGCAGCCAGATCTCGGGCTACAATTCACCCCTCCACTTT. It translates to CASSQISGYNSPLHF.

The J gene is TRBJ1-4, the V gene TRBV7-9; D is undetermined. The V end lost 4 bases, the J end lost 6 bases, and 15 bases lay between the germline ends. Germline CDR1 reads SEHNR; CDR2 reads FQNEAQ (reference sequence). There are 15 residues in the CDR3. The CDR3 sequence: CASSSAFGGDEKLFF. For the CDR3, the DNA is TGTGCCAGCAGCTCAGCCTTCGGCGGTGATGAAAAACTGTTTTTT.

The chain is built from TRBV5-1 and TRBJ2-7; D is undetermined. Trimming took off 6 bases at V and 0 bases at J, with 19 bases between the two ends. The CDR3 totals 16 residues. Germline V gene data show CDR1 as SGHRS and CDR2 as YFSETQ. The CDR3 is CASTQSSRLGSYEQYF. CDR3 coding DNA: TGCGCCAGCACCCAAAGTAGCAGATTGGGCTCCTACGAGCAGTACTTC.

The gene calls are TRBV30 and TRBJ2-5; no reliable D call. Trimming took 3 bases from V and 5 from J, leaving 10 bases between them. Germline CDR1 GTSNPN, CDR2 SVGIG (reference sequence). The length of the CDR3 is 12 residues. The CDR3 sequence is CAWSAARETQYF. CDR3 nucleotide sequence: TGTGCCTGGAGCGCAGCACGGGAGACCCAGTACTTC.

This chain joins TRBV29-1 and TRBJ2-6, with D hard to call. The CDR3 runs to 16 residues. V shed 6 bases and J shed 1 base, with 16 bases lying between them. Germline values: CDR1 SQVTM, CDR2 ANQGSEA. The CDR3 region is CSVMSTTVSGANVLTF. In DNA form, the CDR3 reads TGCAGCGTCATGTCCACAACAGTTTCTGGGGCCAACGTCCTGACTTTC.

The genes are TRBV5-1 and TRBJ1-5, with D possibly matching TRBD1 (5 bases). Germline loops: CDR1 SGHRS, CDR2 YFSETQ. Between the trimmed V and J ends, which lost 4 bases and 0 bases, there was a span of 11 bases. The CDR3 covers 15 residues. Here the CDR3 reads CASSPSGNSNQPQHF. CDR3 coding DNA: TGCGCCAGCAGCCCGTCAGGGAATAGCAATCAGCCCCAGCATTTT.

The rearrangement uses TRBV19 and TRBJ1-1; no clear D gene. Germline assignment: CDR1 LNHDA and CDR2 SQIVND (reference sequence). CDR3 length equals 13 residues. Trimming pared 7 bases from V and 1 base from J, leaving 10 bases between. The CDR3 spells CASTMSGNTEAFF. DNA of the CDR3: TGTGCCAGTACTATGAGCGGGAACACTGAAGCTTTCTTT.

This clone was recorded a few times. The gene calls are TRBV30 and TRBJ1-1; D gene ambiguous. CDR3 size: 14 residues. V shed 1 base and J shed 3 bases, with 12 bases lying between them. CDR1 and CDR2 from the germline V gene are GTSNPN and SVGIG (reference sequence). The CDR3: CAWSGPPRDTEAFF. The CDR3 DNA reads as TGTGCCTGGAGTGGGCCCCCACGGGACACTGAAGCTTTCTTT.

The chain uses TRBV5-4 and TRBJ2-5; D not resolved. The CDR3 covers 13 residues. Trimming shortened V by 5 bases and J by 0 bases, and 8 bases separated the two germline ends. CDR1 and CDR2 from the germline V gene are SGHNT and YYREEE (reference sequence). CDR3 in amino acids: CASRGDYQETQYF. The CDR3 DNA reads TGTGCCAGCAGGGGCGACTACCAAGAGACCCAGTACTTC.

This clone was counted a few times. The chain recombines TRBV7-2 with TRBJ2-7; 7 bases agree with TRBD1. The junction had 8 bases not matched to a gene; V was cut back by 4 bases and J by 2 bases. The CDR3 consists of 15 residues. Germline values: CDR1 SGHTA, CDR2 FQGNSA. This chain's CDR3 is CASSSWTGRTYEQYF. The CDR3 DNA reads as TGTGCCAGCAGCTCCTGGACAGGACGAACCTACGAGCAGTACTTC.

CDR3: CASRGQGDTEAFF. The DNA for the CDR3 is TGTGCCAGTAGGGGACAGGGGGACACTGAAGCTTTCTTT. J is TRBJ1-1 and V is TRBV19; 11 bases are a match to TRBD1. CDR3 length equals 13 residues. The V gene's germline CDR1 is LNHDA and CDR2 SQIVND (reference sequence). J was trimmed by 3 bases and V by 6 bases; bases with no gene match: 0.

V and J are TRBV30 and TRBJ2-1; 11 bases are a match to TRBD2. After removal of 1 base from V and 4 bases from J, the junction contained 9 bases not matched to a gene. Germline values: CDR1 GTSNPN, CDR2 SVGIG (reference sequence). The CDR3 contains 17 residues. CDR3 region: CAWSEGSSGGRYNEQFF. The CDR3, as DNA: TGTGCCTGGAGTGAGGGGTCTAGCGGGGGGCGTTACAATGAGCAGTTCTTC.

This clone was seen once. This chain joins TRBV5-1 and TRBJ2-7, with D perhaps matching TRBD2 (5 bases). The germline gives CDR1 SGHRS, CDR2 YFSETQ. The V and J ends lost 4 bases and 6 bases respectively, with 20 bases between them. The CDR3 consists of 15 residues. CDR3 residues: CASSPTTFEGSEQYF. DNA of the CDR3: TGCGCCAGCAGCCCTACTACCTTCGAGGGATCCGAGCAGTACTTC.

The chain links TRBV6-2 or TRBV6-3 to TRBJ1-5; D unclear. V gave up 4 bases and J gave up 12 bases, with 16 bases separating them. The CDR3 is 13 residues long. From germline, CDR1 is MNHEY and CDR2 SVGEGT. CDR3 residues: CASSSASRGLQHF. DNA for the CDR3: TGTGCCAGCAGTTCAGCGTCCCGCGGCCTCCAGCATTTT.

The genes are TRBV12-1 and TRBJ1-4. TRBV12-1 is marked as a pseudogene. This CDR3 contains 18 residues. CDR3 in DNA: TGTGCCAGCAGCTTTGAGTACACTGGGAAAAAACCCGATGAAAAACTGTTTTTT. This gives the protein CASSFEYTGKKPDEKLFF.

The sample holds one count of this clone. This chain connects TRBV7-4 to TRBJ2-2; 7 nucleotides match TRBD2. Germline V gives CDR1 SGHVT, CDR2 SQSDAQ. V lost 7 bases to trimming and J lost 1 base; unmatched junction nucleotides: 9. The CDR3 is 16 residues long. CDR3 amino acids: CASNPGGTRNTGELFF. CDR3 nucleotides: TGTGCCAGCAACCCGGGAGGCACCCGGAACACCGGGGAGCTGTTTTTT.

The J gene is TRBJ2-7, the V gene TRBV13; D gene ambiguous. Germline V gene lookup returns CDR1 PRHDT and CDR2 FYEKMQ (reference sequence). V was shortened by 0 bases and J by 0 bases, with 6 bases between the two germline ends. The CDR3 length is 14 residues. The CDR3 nucleotides read TGTGCCAGCAGCTTAGGGGGTCGCTCCTACGAGCAGTACTTC. Residues: CASSLGGRSYEQYF. Drawing the rest from reference TRBV13 and TRBJ2-7, the complete variable domain is AAGVIQSPRHLIKEKRETATLKCYPIPRHDTVYWYQQGPGQDPQFLISFYEKMQSDKGSIPDRFSAQQFSDYHSELNMSSLELGDSALYFCASSLGGRSYEQYFGPGTRLTVT.

The chain has TRBV7-2 and TRBJ2-3; D is unclear. V lost 7 bases and J lost 1, with 24 bases in between. The germline V gene encodes CDR1 SGHTA and CDR2 FQGNSA. This CDR3 is built from 18 residues. As DNA, the CDR3 is TGTGCCAGCAACAAGCTTAGGTCCTGGATTAACGGCACAGATACGCAGTATTTT. It specifies CASNKLRSWINGTDTQYF. The variable domain in full, with the rest retrieved from reference TRBV7-2 and TRBJ2-3, is GAGVSQSPSNKVTEKGKDVELRCDPISGHTALYWYRQSLGQGLEFLIYFQGNSAPDKSGLPSDRFSAERTGGSVSTLTIQRTQQEDSAVYLCASNKLRSWINGTDTQYFGPGTRLTVL.

This chain links TRBV10-3 with TRBJ2-1; no reliable D call. CDR1 is ENHRY and CDR2 is SYGVKD in the germline V gene. Trimming stripped 3 bases from V and 4 bases from J, with 13 bases between. The CDR3 is made up of 15 amino acids. Written as DNA, the CDR3 is TGTGCCATCAGTGAAAGACCGAATCTTTACAATGAGCAGTTCTTC. This translates into CAISERPNLYNEQFF.

V is TRBV25-1 and J is TRBJ2-1; 10 bases align to TRBD1. Looked up from germline, CDR1 is MGHDK and CDR2 is SYGVNS. The length of the CDR3 is 15 residues. Trimming cost V 4 bases and J 8 bases; bases outside gene matches: 8. The CDR3 sequence: CASSVWTGGFDEQFF. CDR3 DNA: TGTGCCAGCAGTGTCTGGACAGGGGGATTCGATGAGCAGTTCTTC.